The sequence of this TCR beta chain was determined in a study of blood T cells in healthy people across ages. V shed 3 bases, J shed 8 bases, and the junction held 11 bases outside the gene matches. Per the germline V gene, CDR1 is KGHSH and CDR2 is LQKENI. CDR3 size: 16 residues. Combining a sample-barcoded 5' primer with a J-beta primer mix, a second PCR ran for about 7 to 11 cycles. TCRdb fed the 5' RACE reads into MiXCR, producing one record per CDR3 protein. Among some 790,000 distinct CDR3 sequences listed, more than 25% were seen once. This clonotype was seen at least ten times. The source of this sequence is an elderly woman in good health. Sequenced: blood. The chain is built from TRBV18 and TRBJ2-1; 9 positions agree with TRBD1. The CDR3 DNA reads as TGTGCCAGCTCACCTCTAGGACAGGGGTTAAATGATGAGCAGTTCTTC. As protein: CASSPLGQGLNDEQFF.